This paragraph covers one T cell receptor (beta chain) sequence. This sample was included in a study of CD8+CD57+ T cells in acquired aplastic anemia. Sequenced patients had shown CD8+CD57+ cell expansion by flow cytometry. Blood was sampled before the patients had received any therapy. Genomic DNA, the template, was used for profiling of the TCR beta VDJ and CDR3. In TCRdb, the reads were re-called with MiXCR into one record per CDR3 protein. The profile shows approximately 190,000 distinct CDR3 sequences, nearly 50% of them singletons. CDR3 length equals 11 residues. The junction had 4 bases not matched to a gene; V was cut back by 7 bases and J by 5 bases. The germline gives CDR1 SQVTM, CDR2 ANQGSEA.

The chain is built from TRBV29-1 and TRBJ1-1, with 7 bases that match TRBD1. The receptor was derived from a human donor with aplastic anemia. The sequenced sample consisted of sorted CD4+, CD8+, or CD8+CD57+ T cells (not recorded which) from PBMCs. This CDR3 reads CSAGGETEAFF. CDR3 nucleotides: TGCAGCGCAGGGGGTGAGACTGAAGCTTTCTTT.